Reported below is one T cell receptor beta chain. The antigen it binds to is not known. Per-nucleotide qualities are absent, and no much larger clonotype sits a single base away. CDR1 and CDR2 are read off the germline V gene as SGHDN and FVKESK. From the cysteine through the phenylalanine, the CDR3 covers 13 amino acids. Solely the CDR3 DNA is kept, with 39 bases framed from the first base. V was cut back by 4 bases and J by 4 bases, leaving a gap of 11 bases between them. The data are from a study of shared clonotypes between healthy human individuals (dated by TCRdb to 2020 to 2022). About the full investigation: The cohort comprised two women and a few men aged 18 to 49 years. Per donor, three plates each were used for CD4 naive and CD4 memory, two for CD8 naive, and one for CD8 memory. Blood TCR repertoires of about five healthy adults were deeply sequenced to estimate repertoire size and the extent of clonotype sharing between individuals. Libraries were prepared and TCR repertoires were sequenced by different laboratories using diverse techniques, in order to increase sequencing depth and limit assay-specific biases. Per donor, leukapheresis produced somewhere between about 0.94 and 8.9 billion PBMCs.

For the CD8 naive samples, CD45RO-negative cells were positively selected for CCR7, yielding a CD45RA+CCR7+ population from which TemRA cells were excluded. Healthy HIV-negative adults with no recently reported acute infections or vaccinations were included as donors. Only Caucasian adults living in Nashville, Tennessee, USA were represented among the donors. Blood was obtained by leukapheresis, after which PBMCs were separated by Ficoll-Histopaque density gradient centrifugation and cryopreserved in liquid nitrogen vapor phase. Purity and quantity of every magnetically sorted T cell population were checked by analytical flow cytometry. Each sorted fraction had its genomic DNA isolated and then quantified by UV absorbance on a Nanodrop 2000c. Using the deep immunoSEQ assay, multiplex PCR amplified TCR CDR3 regions from genomic DNA. For each cell subset, the extracted genomic DNA was distributed evenly across all wells of several immunoSEQ 96-well plates, and each plate served as one replicate. Each replicate PCR for sorted subsets received about 220 ng genomic DNA, equal to tens of thousands of T cell genomes. Purified libraries were measured with a Qubit 3.0 fluorometer, size-checked on a Bioanalyzer 2100, and measured again with the KAPA Library Quantification kit. Each immunoSEQ 96-well plate was sequenced on its own single-read 150-cycle Illumina NextSeq 550 flow cell. Per the source publication's procedure: The immunoSEQ output contained only junctional sequences without quality scores, so filtering could not match that applied to full-length reads. Sequences were annotated with PyIR, a Python wrapper for IgBLAST v1.9, and V/J genes and CDR3 were assigned using IMGT germline references. Reads were filtered out if the reads had weak V/J assignments (E-value above 1e-6), no CDR3, stop codons, out-of-frame junctions, or ambiguous translated residues. V3J clonotypes were defined by identical inferred V gene, J gene, and CDR3 amino acid sequence. The percentage overlap between two repertoires was calculated by dividing the number of shared unique clonotypes by the size of the smaller repertoire. Repertoire richness was assessed with RTK rarefaction, the Chao1 estimator, and Recon v2.1 estimates of unobserved clonotypes. For all TCRbeta clonotypes obtained by the gDNA method from a handful of donors, generation probabilities were computed with OLGA. Imported from immuneACCESS, the table was reduced by TCRdb to in-frame sequences with V and J called. These copies leave out some clones; in studies compared against another copy, an unresolved V gene accounts for under half, and the cause of the remainder is not known. V, J and clone size were drawn from that table, and D and trimming were deduced from the DNA. Across this sample there are under 2,000,000 clones, with less than 95% seen only once. In total, the top ten clones hold around 1% of the sample.

The research as a whole found: Sampling was limited to blood, and TCR repertoires in tissue likely differ from TCR repertoires in blood. Rarefaction of sorted-subset datasets indicated incomplete sequencing despite the large sequencing depth. Estimated clonotype richness was generally larger for naive than for memory subsets. Sharing across several donors was observed for approximately 5% of naive CD4, over 3% of naive CD8, about 2.3% of memory CD4, and around 0.42% of memory CD8 clonotypes. Compared with non-shared clonotypes, clonotypes shared by all four sorted-subset donors had higher generation probabilities. Pairwise subsampling indicated that sequencing depth was expected to affect the degree of clonotype sharing among donors. Because the study included a small number of donors, the genetic and exposure-history diversity represented was limited.

The receptor comes from a man younger than 35 in good health. The sample taken for sequencing was naive CD8+ T cells sorted from blood. Sample cell subset or site, as interpreted from the label and publication: CD45RA+CCR7+. The chain joins TRBV14 to TRBJ2-7; the D gene is perhaps TRBD1 or TRBD2, as each covers 6 bases. The nucleotide sequence is TGTGCCAGCAGCCGGGGGGCCTTATACGAGCAGTACTTC. This sequence encodes CASSRGALYEQYF.